These 14 T cell receptor beta chains share one sample of origin, sequenced in a study of blood T cell repertoires in COVID-19. Data came from immunoSEQ multiplex PCR; TCRdb stores just in-frame clones and leaves some out. This table has approximately 130,000 clones, 75% to 90% appearing once. Sample: peripheral blood. These receptors were taken from a woman in her fifties or sixties who had recovered from COVID-19.

As regards this clone: An end of the junction does not agree with germline; a read error may underlie this. J is TRBJ2-3 and V is TRBV4-3; D remains ambiguous. Germline V gene lookup returns CDR1 LGHNA and CDR2 YSLEER. CDR3 size: 14 residues. The CDR3 coding sequence is TGCGCCAGCAGCCAAGACCTCTTCTCGGTCGATAAGTCTTTT. It translates to CASSQDLFSVDKSF.

This clone was observed a few times. This chain links TRBV5-1 with TRBJ2-1; the D is unclear. CDR1 SGHRS and CDR2 YFSETQ come from the germline V gene. V lost 1 base and J lost 0, with 8 bases in between. This CDR3 has 15 residues. The CDR3 DNA follows: TGCGCCAGCAGCTTGCAGTTACCCTCCTACAATGAGCAGTTCTTC. Translation gives CASSLQLPSYNEQFF.

The CDR3, as DNA: TGTGCCAGCTATCCTAGGTGGGGAGGAACTGAAGCTTTCTTT. Translation gives CASYPRWGGTEAFF. The chain uses TRBV6-5 and TRBJ1-1; D is unclear. V was trimmed by 8 bases and J by 5 bases, leaving 18 bases between them. Germline V gene lookup returns CDR1 MNHEY and CDR2 SVGAGI. The CDR3 runs 14 residues.

Note on this clone: A read error may account for a junction end that differs from germline. The genes are TRBV9 and TRBJ1-1; D gene uncertain. CDR3 length: 13 residues. CDR1 and CDR2 from the germline V gene are SGDLS and YYNGEE. Here the CDR3 reads CASGVGGNTEAFF. The CDR3 region has the DNA TGTGCCAGCGGCGTAGGCGGTAACACTGAAGCTTTCTTT. Full variable domain (missing parts from reference TRBV9 and TRBJ1-1): DSGVTQTPKHLITATGQRVTLRCSPRSGDLSVYWYQQSLDQGLQFLIQYYNGEERAKGNILERFSAQQFPDLHSELNLSSLELGDSALYFCASGVGGNTEAFFGQGTRLTVV.

V usage is TRBV12-5 and J usage is TRBJ2-7, with 7 bases fitting TRBD1. The V gene's germline CDR1 is LGHNT and CDR2 FRNRAP. Trimming removed 6 bases from V and 4 bases from J; junction bases left unmatched: 0. CDR3 length: 11 residues. This CDR3 is CASGTGYEQYF. The CDR3 coding sequence is TGTGCTAGTGGGACAGGGTACGAGCAGTACTTC.

The chain employs TRBV2 and TRBJ1-2; 10 bases align to TRBD1. There are 13 residues in the CDR3. After removal of 6 bases from V and 6 bases from J, the junction contained 4 bases not matched to a gene. Germline V gene data show CDR1 as SNHLY and CDR2 as FYNNEI. The DNA for the CDR3 is TGTGCCAGCAGGAGGGGACAGGGGAATGGCTACACCTTC. Protein: CASRRGQGNGYTF.

The V and J genes are TRBV28 and TRBJ1-1, with D uncertain. V lost 1 base and J lost 3, with 12 bases in between. The CDR3 consists of 15 residues. Germline CDR1 is MDHEN and CDR2 is SYDVKM. CDR3 amino acids: CASSLYRGRYTEAFF. CDR3 nucleotides: TGTGCCAGCAGTTTATATCGGGGAAGATACACTGAAGCTTTCTTT.

Here the CDR3 reads CASSRLSTLGGGTYEQYF. The CDR3 coding sequence is TGTGCCAGCAGCCGCCTCTCCACCCTGGGGGGAGGGACGTACGAGCAGTACTTC. This chain connects TRBV5-6 to TRBJ2-7, with 7 bases lining up with TRBD2. Per the germline V gene, CDR1 is SGHDT and CDR2 is YYEEEE. V shed 4 bases, J shed 4 bases, and the junction held 20 bases outside the gene matches. The CDR3 has 18 residues.

The table lists this clone with a few counts. The chain links TRBV4-1 to TRBJ1-2; D ambiguous. Trimming shortened V by 5 bases and J by 1 base, and 11 bases separated the two germline ends. The CDR3 spans 14 residues. Per germline, CDR1 MGHRA and CDR2 YSYEKL. The CDR3 loop reads CASSLLASNYGYTF. The DNA of the CDR3 is TGCGCCAGCAGCTTACTAGCCAGTAACTATGGCTACACCTTC.

The chain links TRBV2 to TRBJ1-1; no definite D call. The CDR3 has 15 amino acids. The V end lost 3 bases, the J end lost 0 bases, and 11 bases lay between the germline ends. Germline CDR1 SNHLY, CDR2 FYNNEI. The CDR3 region is CASSDTPTLNTEAFF. As DNA, the CDR3 is TGTGCCAGCAGTGACACGCCGACACTGAACACTGAAGCTTTCTTT.

CDR3 protein: CASSLRNSPLHF. CDR3 nucleotides: TGTGCCAGCAGCTTGAGGAATTCACCCCTCCACTTT. V usage is TRBV6-2 or TRBV6-3 and J usage is TRBJ1-6; D is unclear. Germline assignment: CDR1 MNHEY and CDR2 SVGEGT. V was cut by 6 bases and J by 7 bases, with 7 bases left in between. CDR3 length: 12 residues.

This chain links TRBV2 with TRBJ2-7; maybe TRBD1 (5 bases). V lost 5 bases and J lost 3, with 20 bases in between. This CDR3 contains 16 residues. The V gene's germline CDR1 is SNHLY and CDR2 FYNNEI. The CDR3 spells CASSPRQLEGDYEQYF. In nucleotides, the CDR3 is TGTGCCAGCAGTCCACGACAGTTAGAAGGGGACTACGAGCAGTACTTC.

The chain is built from TRBV5-1 and TRBJ2-7; TRBD2 matches at 9 bases. This CDR3 region has 17 residues. V was clipped by 1 base and J by 4 bases; unmatched bases: 12. Germline CDR1 reads SGHRS; CDR2 reads YFSETQ. CDR3: CASSLLVSLAGSYEQYF. CDR3 nucleotide sequence: TGCGCCAGCAGCTTGTTGGTCTCACTAGCGGGTTCATACGAGCAGTACTTC.

The rearrangement uses TRBV7-9 and TRBJ2-3; TRBD1 is a possible D gene (6 bases). Looked up from germline, CDR1 is SEHNR and CDR2 is FQNEAQ (reference sequence). The CDR3 extends over 17 amino acids. V was trimmed by 5 bases and J by 2 bases, leaving 20 bases between them. The CDR3 is CASSPSTDSQHTDTQYF. In DNA form, the CDR3 reads TGTGCCAGCAGCCCTTCTACGGACAGCCAACACACAGATACGCAGTATTTT.